This TCR beta chain emerged from a study of blood T cell repertoires in COVID-19. Germline V CDR1 and CDR2: SGHDT, YYEEEE. V shed 4 bases and J shed 8 bases, with 12 bases lying between them. CDR3 length equals 13 residues. Profiled with immunoSEQ multiplex PCR; TCRdb holds only in-frame clones, not every one. The table has 87,000 or so clones, around 90% seen once. This sequence joins TRBV5-6 and TRBJ1-4; D unclear. The source of this sequence is a man aged 80 or over with acute or convalescent COVID-19. The sequencing input was peripheral blood. Here the CDR3 DNA reads TGTGCCAGCAGCGTGCGGGGTCACGAAAAACTGTTTTTT. Translating gives CASSVRGHEKLFF.